The TCR beta chain described here comes from a study of CD8 T cells in Susac syndrome. Reverse transcription of 0.5 to 1 ug RNA was performed with random hexamers. TCRdb itself ran the immunoSEQ multiplex PCR reads through MiXCR, one entry per CDR3 protein. The table has about 120,000 distinct CDR3 sequences, around 95% seen once. The V and J ends lost 4 bases and 7 bases respectively, with 25 bases between them. From germline, CDR1 is MGHDK and CDR2 SYGVNS. The CDR3 length is 17 residues. This sequence joins TRBV25-1 and TRBJ1-2, with a possible D match to TRBD1 (6 bases). This receptor was taken from a human donor in good health. The sequenced sample consisted of CD4+ T cells from PBMCs. The CDR3 region has the DNA TGTGCCAGCAGTGCAGCCGGGGGGCAGGGGAGGTCCGGTGGCTACACCTTC. It encodes CASSAAGGQGRSGGYTF.